Described below is a single T cell receptor beta chain sequence and its context. Measured with immunoSEQ multiplex PCR; TCRdb has only the in-frame clones, and not every one. The top ten clones hold roughly 4% of a sample with a few hundred thousand clones, 90% of them seen once. Described treatment: about 20 received Ad26.COV2.S at low or high dose, single or two shots; a few received placebo; per-sample allocation not given. Collection of samples fell on day 63 after the first vaccine or placebo injection. The data are from a study of Ad26.COV2.S vaccination and SARS-CoV-2 variants. Overall study: It was the COV1001 Ad26.COV2.S trial arm that included the donor.

The starting material was peripheral blood, obtained in a trial of Ad26.COV2.S vaccine versus placebo. The TCR was taken from a person aged 18-65 years who received the Ad26.COV2.S COVID-19 vaccine or a placebo.

DNA of the CDR3: TGTGCCTGCATCCGGAGGGACAGCTCCTACGAGCAGTACTTC. Encoded protein: CACIRRDSSYEQYF. The chain uses TRBV30 and TRBJ2-7; D might be TRBD1 (7 bases). Trimming shortened V by 6 bases and J by 0 bases, and 15 bases separated the two germline ends. The CDR3 runs 14 residues. Germline lookup yields CDR1 GTSNPN and CDR2 SVGIG (reference sequence). The entire variable domain, with the rest obtained from reference TRBV30 and TRBJ2-7, is as follows: SQTIHQWPATLVQPVGSPLSLECTVEGTSNPNLYWYRQAAGRGLQLLFYSVGIGQISSEVPQNLSASRPQDRQFILSSKKLLLSDSGFYLCACIRRDSSYEQYFGPGTRLTVT.